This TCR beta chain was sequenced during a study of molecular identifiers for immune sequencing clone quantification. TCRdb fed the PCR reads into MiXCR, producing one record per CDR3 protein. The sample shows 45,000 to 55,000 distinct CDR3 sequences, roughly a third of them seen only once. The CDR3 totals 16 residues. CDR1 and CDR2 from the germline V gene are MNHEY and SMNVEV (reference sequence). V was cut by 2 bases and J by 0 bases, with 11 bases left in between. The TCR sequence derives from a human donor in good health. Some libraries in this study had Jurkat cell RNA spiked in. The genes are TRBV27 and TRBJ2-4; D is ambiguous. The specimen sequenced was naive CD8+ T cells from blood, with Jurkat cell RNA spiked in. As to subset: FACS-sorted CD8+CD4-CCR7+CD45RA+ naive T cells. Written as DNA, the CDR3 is TGTGCCAGCAGTTTAAACAGCTTCTTAGCCAAAAACATTCAGTACTTC. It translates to CASSLNSFLAKNIQYF.